Given below is one TCR beta chain in context. This sample stems from a study of T-cell memory formation after mild COVID-19. TCRdb processed the 5' RACE reads anew with MiXCR; each CDR3 protein has one entry. The data hold 300,000 to 350,000 distinct CDR3 sequences, with approximately 20% observed a single time. The CDR3 covers 14 residues. With V trimmed by 4 bases and J by 4 bases, 5 bases remained unmatched. Germline CDR1 and CDR2: MDHEN and SYDVKM. J is TRBJ1-2 and V is TRBV28; the match to TRBD1 covers 8 bases. The sequence came from a man in his late teens or twenties who had mild COVID-19 (a few samples of this study predate the infection). Cell type and time point are not known. Material: PBMCs or a T cell subset sorted from them (not recorded which). The CDR3 nucleotides are TGTGCCAGCAGTTACACCGGGACAGGCTATGGCTACACCTTC. Protein: CASSYTGTGYGYTF.